The 22 T cell receptor beta chains reported below all come from one sample, sequenced in a study of blood T cell repertoires in COVID-19. Measured with immunoSEQ multiplex PCR; TCRdb has only the in-frame clones, and not every one. The sample lists about 64,000 clones, around 66% occurring once. The specimen sequenced was PBMCs or T cells enriched from blood (not recorded which). All receptors come from a woman in her fifties or sixties who had been exposed to COVID-19.

This clone has just a few counts. This rearrangement joins TRBV2 to TRBJ1-1; weak D call: TRBD1 (6 bases). The CDR3 has 13 residues. Germline CDR1 is SNHLY and CDR2 is FYNNEI. V was trimmed by 7 bases and J by 2 bases, leaving 11 bases between them. CDR3 in amino acids: CASKIGTNTEAFF. Here the CDR3 DNA reads TGTGCCAGCAAGATCGGGACAAACACTGAAGCTTTCTTT.

V and J are TRBV10-3 and TRBJ2-2; D is undetermined. The CDR3 length is 11 residues. CDR1 and CDR2 from the germline V gene are ENHRY and SYGVKD. The ends were cut back, 7 bases at V and 5 bases at J, with 5 bases in the middle. CDR3 sequence reads: CAIKTTGELFF. CDR3 sequence (DNA): TGTGCCATCAAGACAACCGGGGAGCTGTTTTTT.

The chain employs TRBV3-1 (or the pseudogene TRBV3-2) and TRBJ2-3; TRBD2 agrees at 9 bases. This CDR3 region has 18 residues. V lost 0 bases, J lost 2 bases, and 9 bases stayed unmatched. Germline V gives CDR1 LGHDT, CDR2 YNNKEL (reference sequence). CDR3 protein: CASSQEKGLAGHTDTQYF. The CDR3 coding sequence is TGTGCCAGCAGCCAAGAGAAAGGCCTAGCGGGGCACACAGATACGCAGTATTTT.

The chain links TRBV29-1 to TRBJ2-5; TRBD1 aligns across 8 bases. The ends lost 6 bases at V and 4 bases at J; junction bases unmatched: 4. CDR1 is SQVTM and CDR2 is ANQGSEA in the germline V gene. The CDR3 is 12 amino acids. The CDR3 region is CSVSDRAETQYF. The DNA of the CDR3 is TGCAGCGTGTCGGACAGGGCAGAGACCCAGTACTTC.

The gene calls are TRBV19 and TRBJ2-3; D gene uncertain. Trimming left V 5 bases short and J 1 base short, with 7 bases between. The V gene's germline CDR1 is LNHDA and CDR2 SQIVND (reference sequence). This CDR3 region has 13 residues. The chain's CDR3 is CASSPTGTDTQYF. The CDR3 nucleotides read TGTGCCAGTAGTCCCACAGGCACAGATACGCAGTATTTT.

The gene calls are TRBV9 and TRBJ1-2; no firm D call. This CDR3 region has 15 residues. Deletions cut 4 bases from V and 8 bases from J, with 21 bases between. Germline V gene sequence: CDR1 SGDLS, CDR2 YYNGEE. The CDR3 region is CASSPNLDKYAGYTF. The CDR3 nucleotides read TGTGCCAGCAGCCCTAACCTTGACAAGTATGCAGGCTACACCTTC.

The chain combines TRBV11-2 with TRBJ2-2, with 10 bases that match TRBD2. Unmatched junction bases numbered 3, after V lost 2 bases and J lost 6 bases. The CDR3 spans 15 residues. Germline CDR1 is SGHAT and CDR2 is FQNNGV. The CDR3 region is CASSLRAGGPGELFF. The CDR3 DNA is TGTGCCAGCAGCTTAAGAGCGGGAGGGCCCGGGGAGCTGTTTTTT.

This clone was detected only a few times. The V and J genes are TRBV7-3 and TRBJ2-5; a possible D gene is TRBD1 (5 bases). Germline lookup yields CDR1 SGHTA and CDR2 FQGTGA. Trimming pared 5 bases from V and 4 bases from J, leaving 14 bases between. The CDR3 is made up of 14 amino acids. In DNA form, the CDR3 reads TGTGCCAGCAGCCAAGCGATCACAGGAGAGACCCAGTACTTC. Protein: CASSQAITGETQYF.

This chain links TRBV19 with TRBJ2-7; D is unresolved. The germline V and J ends were trimmed by 9 bases and 0 bases, with 15 bases remaining between them. The CDR3 is 14 residues long. The germline CDR1 and CDR2 sequences are LNHDA and SQIVND (reference sequence). The CDR3 sequence: CASSWMYSSYEQYF. Here the CDR3 DNA reads TGTGCCAGCTCCTGGATGTACAGCTCCTACGAGCAGTACTTC.

V gene TRBV2 combines with J gene TRBJ1-5, with D perhaps matching TRBD1 (5 bases). V was cut by 3 bases and J by 5 bases, with 11 bases left in between. The CDR3 is 14 residues long. Germline assignment: CDR1 SNHLY and CDR2 FYNNEI. CDR3 nucleotide sequence: TGTGCCAGCAGTGATAAGCGGGGCGATCAGCCCCAGCATTTT. It encodes CASSDKRGDQPQHF.

This chain uses TRBV2 with TRBJ2-7; 10 bases agree with TRBD1. CDR1 SNHLY and CDR2 FYNNEI come from the germline V gene. This CDR3 region has 14 residues. The trim removed 7 bases at V and 7 bases at J, leaving 10 bases unmatched. CDR3 sequence reads: CASKGQGLSGEQYF. The CDR3 DNA reads as TGTGCCAGCAAGGGACAGGGGCTCTCAGGGGAGCAGTACTTC.

The chain carries TRBV7-9 and TRBJ2-3; D is possibly TRBD1 (5 bases). Trimming removed 5 bases from V and 4 bases from J, with 13 bases in between. Germline CDR1 and CDR2: SEHNR and FQNEAQ (reference sequence). The CDR3 extends over 14 amino acids. CDR3 amino acids: CASSPGKSADTQYF. In DNA, the CDR3 is TGTGCCAGCAGCCCAGGGAAAAGTGCAGATACGCAGTATTTT.

To note about this clone: The junction and the germline gene differ at one end; a read error may be behind it. The chain combines TRBV6-1 with TRBJ2-7; 9 bases agree with TRBD2. The germline CDR1 and CDR2 sequences are MNHNS and SASEGT. The CDR3 is 15 residues long. CDR3 sequence: CASSQAGGSSYEQYF. CDR3 nucleotides: TGTGCCAGCAGTCAAGCGGGGGGATCCTCCTACGAGCAGTACTTC.

The chain combines TRBV3-1 (or the pseudogene TRBV3-2) with TRBJ2-7; 10 nucleotides line up with TRBD2. CDR1 is LGHDT, CDR2 YNNKEL, per germline (reference sequence). With 4 bases clipped from V and 6 bases from J, the junction kept 6 bases outside the gene matches. This CDR3 contains 14 residues. Here the CDR3 DNA reads TGTGCCAGCAGCCCCATAGCGGGGGGTAGCGAGCAGTACTTC. Translation: CASSPIAGGSEQYF.

CDR3: CASMAVTGGAGGQPQHF. The CDR3 nucleotides read TGTGCCAGTATGGCGGTGACAGGGGGCGCAGGGGGGCAGCCCCAGCATTTT. The gene calls are TRBV19 and TRBJ1-5, with 10 nucleotides matching TRBD1. This CDR3 is built from 17 residues. Per germline, CDR1 LNHDA and CDR2 SQIVND (reference sequence). After removal of 7 bases from V and 7 bases from J, the junction contained 16 bases not matched to a gene.

The J gene is TRBJ2-7, the V gene TRBV29-1; TRBD2 might be the D (6 bases). With 7 bases removed from V and 2 bases from J, the gap between germline ends came to 18 bases. This CDR3 has 14 amino acids. Germline V gene sequence: CDR1 SQVTM, CDR2 ANQGSEA. The CDR3 sequence: CSAVGVSGAYEQYF. In DNA form, the CDR3 reads TGCAGCGCGGTGGGAGTTTCGGGGGCCTACGAGCAGTACTTC.

There are a few counts of this clone. The V call is TRBV24-1, the J call TRBJ2-5; 12 bases fit TRBD2. CDR1 is KGHDR and CDR2 is SFDVKD in the germline V gene. After removal of 10 bases from V and 5 bases from J, the junction contained 7 bases not matched to a gene. CDR3 length: 14 residues. The CDR3 loop is CATGTSGGPETQYF. For the CDR3, the DNA is TGTGCCACTGGAACTAGCGGGGGGCCTGAGACCCAGTACTTC.

The rearrangement links TRBV30 to TRBJ2-2; tentative D call: TRBD2 (6 bases). The CDR3 runs 15 residues. V was shortened by 2 bases and J by 4 bases, with 14 bases between the two germline ends. The germline CDR1 and CDR2 sequences are GTSNPN and SVGIG (reference sequence). CDR3 nucleotide sequence: TGTGCCTGGAGTATCGGGAGTCATGGCACCGGGGAGCTGTTTTTT. Translating it yields CAWSIGSHGTGELFF.

This clone was detected a few times. This chain's CDR3 is CASSMSWRPNEKLFF. The CDR3 region has the DNA TGTGCCAGTAGTATGTCGTGGCGGCCAAATGAAAAACTGTTTTTT. The chain joins TRBV19 to TRBJ1-4; no definite D call. Trimming shortened V by 3 bases and J by 5 bases, and 13 bases separated the two germline ends. Germline V gene lookup returns CDR1 LNHDA and CDR2 SQIVND (reference sequence). This CDR3 contains 15 residues.

The chain couples TRBV5-1 to TRBJ2-3; 7 bases agree with TRBD2. Losses at the gene ends were 0 bases for V and 2 bases for J; bases not matched to a gene: 3. The CDR3 spans 15 residues. Germline V gene data show CDR1 as SGHRS and CDR2 as YFSETQ. As DNA, the CDR3 is TGCGCCAGCAGCTTGGGACTAGCTCTCACAGATACGCAGTATTTT. It translates to CASSLGLALTDTQYF.

V and J are TRBV28 and TRBJ2-3; possibly TRBD1 for D (6 bases). The CDR3 is 15 amino acids. CDR1 and CDR2 from the germline V gene are MDHEN and SYDVKM. V lost 6 bases and J 1 base, leaving 14 bases between the germline ends. CDR3 bases: TGTGCCAGCAGCCCCTTAGGGACACGCACAGATACGCAGTATTTT. It translates to CASSPLGTRTDTQYF.

This chain joins TRBV11-2 and TRBJ1-1; 10 bases map to TRBD1. V lost 5 bases to trimming and J lost 1 base; unmatched junction nucleotides: 16. The CDR3 is 19 amino acids. Per germline, CDR1 SGHAT and CDR2 FQNNGV. The CDR3 DNA reads as TGTGCCAGCAGCGCCACATCGGGACAGGGGATCCCCGCGAACACTGAAGCTTTCTTT. Amino acid sequence: CASSATSGQGIPANTEAFF.